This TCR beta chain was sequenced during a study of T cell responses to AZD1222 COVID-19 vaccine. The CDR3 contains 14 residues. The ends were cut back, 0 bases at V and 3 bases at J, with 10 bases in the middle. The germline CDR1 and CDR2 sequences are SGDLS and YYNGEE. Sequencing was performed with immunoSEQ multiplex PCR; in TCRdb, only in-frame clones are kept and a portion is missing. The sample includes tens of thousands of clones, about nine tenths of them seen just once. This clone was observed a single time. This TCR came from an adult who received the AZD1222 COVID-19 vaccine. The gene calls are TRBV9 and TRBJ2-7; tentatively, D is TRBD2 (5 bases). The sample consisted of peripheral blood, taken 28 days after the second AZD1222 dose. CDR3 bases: TGTGCCAGCAGCGTAGGCGTCGGGGACTACGAGCAGTACTTC. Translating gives CASSVGVGDYEQYF.